This TCR beta chain was found in a study of CD8 T cells in ankylosing spondylitis. A quantitative 5'-RACE method, one with molecular barcodes, was used to make TCR beta libraries. Via MiXCR, TCRdb re-called the 5' RACE reads, giving one row per CDR3 protein. The data contain under 950,000 distinct CDR3 sequences, 15% to 20% of them singletons. Study-level points and caveats: Seemingly characteristic of ankylosing spondylitis blood was a TCR beta motif consisting of about 8 highly homologous variants. Several of the motif variants were reported before in synovial fluid and blood from reactive arthritis. The authors found the disease-linked clones to be CD8+ and relatively rare in peripheral blood.

The J segment lost 4 bases and the V segment lost 6 bases, leaving 5 bases of the junction unmatched. Germline V gene sequence: CDR1 SGHTA, CDR2 FQGNSA. CDR3 length equals 14 residues. This clonotype was counted only a few times. Its antigen is not identified. V gene TRBV7-2 combines with J gene TRBJ1-2, with 10 bases identical to TRBD1. This clonotype was sampled from a male donor with ankylosing spondylitis. The sequencing sample was made of blood, either unsorted or a sorted T cell fraction (not recorded which). The CDR3 DNA is TGTGCCAGCAGGGAGACAGGGGGCGCCTATGGCTACACCTTC. Translation: CASRETGGAYGYTF.